This T cell receptor (beta chain) derives from a study of sequential checkpoint blockade in melanoma. Study-level background: Maintenance nivolumab came after either treatment sequence.

The CDR3 is 14 amino acids. Trimming shortened V by 6 bases and J by 3 bases, and 15 bases separated the two germline ends. Germline-derived CDR1 and CDR2 are SNHLY and FYNNEI. The sample's treatment: randomized to nivolumab then ipilimumab (arm A) or the reverse (arm B). No patient had prior DNA-damaging chemotherapy. Sorted cells were live CD3+CD8+, lacking CD19 and CD56, from PBMCs. Assay: immunoSEQ multiplex PCR; the TCRdb copy retains only in-frame clones and omits some. Here the sample spans approximately 12,000 clones, about 71% being singletons. The chain carries TRBV2 and TRBJ2-7; D perhaps matches TRBD1 (6 bases). The sequence was collected from a human donor with melanoma. The sequencing here drew on CD8+ T cells sorted from blood (inferred from file names), taken from a patient given nivolumab and ipilimumab in sequence. The CDR3 loop is CASRDTGNIYEQYF. The CDR3 DNA is TGTGCCAGCAGGGATACAGGGAACATCTACGAGCAGTACTTC.